The sequence of this TCR beta chain was determined in a study of T cell repertoires in cytomegalovirus infection. A remark on this clonotype: Its antigen is undetermined.

MiXCR was run by TCRdb on the reads, yielding one entry per CDR3 protein. The sample includes some 560,000 distinct CDR3 sequences, almost 40% seen only once; the top ten take 48%. Between the trimmed V and J ends, which lost 4 bases and 0 bases, there was a span of 13 bases. Germline-derived CDR1 and CDR2 are SGHDN and FVKESK. CDR3 length: 16 amino acids. Overall study findings and caveats: HLA-C-restricted CMV-specific TCR beta clonotypes prevailed in the ex vivo response.

The V gene is TRBV14, the J gene TRBJ2-1; D is unresolved. The starting material was cultured PBMCs, obtained from culture after CMV antigen stimulation. The receptor was derived from a human donor in good health (CMV status not recorded). Some clones in this sample may be carry-over from other donors' samples. CDR3 region: CASSPLGTISYNEQFF. Written as DNA, the CDR3 is TGTGCCAGCAGCCCCTTGGGAACCATCTCCTACAATGAGCAGTTCTTC. Together with reference TRBV14 and TRBJ2-1, the CDR3 gives the full variable domain: EAGVTQFPSHSVIEKGQTVTLRCDPISGHDNLYWYRRVMGKEIKFLLHFVKESKQDESGMPNNRFLAERTGGTYSTLKVQPAELEDSGVYFCASSPLGTISYNEQFFGPGTRLTVL.